The rows below give T cell receptor beta chains drawn from one sample of a study of cytomegalovirus exposure and HLA in healthy donors. Data came from immunoSEQ multiplex PCR; TCRdb stores just in-frame clones and leaves some out. The top ten clones hold more than 1.4% of a sample with fewer than 65,000 clones, approximately 89% of them seen once. Input material: PBMCs. The receptors were gathered from a man aged 18 to 30 in good health and CMV-seronegative. Both conserved end residues are part of each CDR3. Each record gives: J gene, D gene, V gene, clone size, CDR3 protein, CDR3 DNA. D genes are given only for firm matches. Clone size, where shown, is once, few, many, or a class for clones that have expanded.

>TRBJ1-2|TRBD1|TRBV28|.
CASRGQVRGYTF
TGTGCCAGCAGGGGACAGGTTCGGGGCTACACCTTC
>TRBJ2-7|TRBD1|TRBV5-4|.
CASSFGTGSAYEQYF
TGTGCCAGCAGCTTTGGGACAGGGTCAGCGTACGAGCAGTACTTC
>TRBJ1-5|.|TRBV2|few
CASGGGPQHF
TGTGCCAGCGGCGGGGGACCCCAGCATTTT
>TRBJ2-3|.|TRBV5-1|.
CASSLGGHTQYF
TGCGCCAGCAGCTTGGGGGGCCATACGCAGTATTTT
>TRBJ2-1|.|TRBV5-4|.
CASSSKDSSEQFF
TGTGCCAGCAGCTCAAAAGACAGTAGTGAGCAGTTCTTC
>TRBJ2-2|.|TRBV13|.
CASSFPRVAGAGELFF
TGTGCCAGCAGCTTCCCCCGGGTGGCAGGGGCCGGGGAGCTGTTTTTT
>TRBJ2-7|TRBD1|TRBV13|.
CASSLRDRDYEQYF
TGTGCCAGCAGCCTCCGGGACAGGGACTACGAGCAGTACTTC
>TRBJ1-1|.|TRBV5-4|.
CASSLAGNTEAFF
TGTGCCAGCAGCTTGGCGGGGAACACTGAAGCTTTCTTT
>TRBJ2-4|TRBD2|TRBV2|once
CASSGSGGLAKNIQYF
TGTGCCAGCAGTGGTAGCGGGGGTTTAGCCAAAAACATTCAGTACTTC
>TRBJ1-1|.|TRBV29-1|.
CSVVYMNTEAFF
TGCAGCGTTGTTTACATGAACACTGAAGCTTTCTTT
>TRBJ2-7|TRBD1|TRBV7-9|.
CASSPRTGGSYEQYF
TGTGCCAGCAGCCCCAGGACAGGGGGCTCCTACGAGCAGTACTTC
>TRBJ2-1|.|TRBV30|.
CAWSRNEQFF
TGTGCCTGGAGTCGTAATGAGCAGTTCTTC